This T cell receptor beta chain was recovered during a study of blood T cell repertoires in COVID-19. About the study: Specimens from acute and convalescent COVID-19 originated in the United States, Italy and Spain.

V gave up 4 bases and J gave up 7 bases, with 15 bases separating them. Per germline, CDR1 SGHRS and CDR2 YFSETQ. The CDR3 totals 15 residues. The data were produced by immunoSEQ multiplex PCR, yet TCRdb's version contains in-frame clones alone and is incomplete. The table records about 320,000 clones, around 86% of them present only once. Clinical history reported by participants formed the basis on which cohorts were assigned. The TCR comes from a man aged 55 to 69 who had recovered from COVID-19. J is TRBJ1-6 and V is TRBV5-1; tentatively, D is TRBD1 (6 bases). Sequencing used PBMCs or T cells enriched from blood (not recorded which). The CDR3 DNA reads TGCGCCAGCAGCACAGGGACGGCAGGGAATTCACCCCTCCACTTT. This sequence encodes CASSTGTAGNSPLHF.